The 20 T cell receptor beta chains given below trace back to one sample, sequenced in a study of spatial heterogeneity in lung cancer. Time point: sample taken at primary tumor resection. No cells were sorted before sequencing. The whole RNA sequenced was extracted from tumor, nontumor lung or frozen PBMC. TCRdb independently ran MiXCR on the 5' RACE reads; one entry per CDR3 protein. The table records 40,000 to 55,000 distinct CDR3 sequences, roughly 7% of them present only once. The specimen comprised PBMCs, sampled at surgery. Receptors were obtained from a female donor with early-stage non-small cell lung cancer.

This clonotype was detected ten times or more. The chain is built from TRBV5-5 and TRBJ2-3; D is uncertain. The germline CDR1 and CDR2 sequences are SGHKS and YYEKEE (reference sequence). The CDR3 runs to 15 residues. Trimming pared 1 base from V and 0 bases from J, leaving 9 bases between. As DNA, the CDR3 is TGTGCCAGCAGCTTGAGCTTGGGCAGCACAGATACGCAGTATTTT. Its translation: CASSLSLGSTDTQYF.

This clonotype was seen many times. The chain employs TRBV20-1 and TRBJ2-7, with a weak D call TRBD1 (5 bases). Looked up from germline, CDR1 is DFQATT and CDR2 is SNEGSKA (reference sequence). The CDR3 totals 12 residues. Between the trimmed V and J ends, which lost 4 bases and 0 bases, there was a span of 7 bases. DNA of the CDR3: TGCAGTGCTAACAGGAACTCCTACGAGCAGTACTTC. Its translation: CSANRNSYEQYF.

This clonotype came up a few times. DNA for the CDR3: TGTGCCATCAGTGAGGGGGAGGGAACTGGCTACACCTTC. Translating it yields CAISEGEGTGYTF. The chain has TRBV10-3 and TRBJ1-2; D remains unclear. The CDR3 has 13 amino acids. With 2 bases removed from V and 7 bases from J, the gap between germline ends came to 11 bases. The germline V gene encodes CDR1 ENHRY and CDR2 SYGVKD.

The genes are TRBV24-1 and TRBJ2-3; 8 bases agree with TRBD1. Germline-derived CDR1 and CDR2 are KGHDR and SFDVKD. The J segment lost 6 bases and the V segment lost 3 bases, leaving 10 bases of the junction unmatched. The CDR3 sequence is 16 residues long. CDR3 in amino acids: CATSDPDRVKGDTQYF. The DNA of the CDR3 is TGTGCCACCAGTGATCCGGACAGGGTCAAAGGGGATACGCAGTATTTT.

This clonotype was counted ten times or more. The chain links TRBV11-1 to TRBJ2-2, with TRBD2 as a possible D gene (6 bases). The length of the CDR3 is 14 residues. Trimming cost V 10 bases and J 4 bases, with 16 bases left between them. Germline CDR1 and CDR2: SGHAT and FQDESV (reference sequence). The CDR3 is CAIKDRGGTGELFF. The DNA for the CDR3 is TGTGCCATCAAAGACCGGGGAGGCACCGGGGAGCTGTTTTTT.

The gene calls are TRBV6-2 or TRBV6-3 and TRBJ2-7; 11 bases line up with TRBD1. CDR3 size: 15 residues. Germline V gives CDR1 MNHEY, CDR2 SVGEGT. Trimming removed 6 bases from V and 0 bases from J; junction bases left unmatched: 4. CDR3 bases: TGTGCCAGCAGGCCCGGGACAGGGGGCTCCTACGAGCAGTACTTC. Protein product: CASRPGTGGSYEQYF.

This clonotype showed up many times. The genes are TRBV12-3 or TRBV12-4 and TRBJ2-5; D may correspond to TRBD1 or TRBD2 (5 bases each). The CDR3 totals 14 residues. V was shortened by 3 bases and J by 5 bases, with 13 bases between the two germline ends. The CDR3 region has the DNA TGTGCCAGCAGTTTTCAAGGCAGGGAGGAGACCCAGTACTTC. Translation gives CASSFQGREETQYF.

This clonotype is medium-sized in the sample. The gene calls are TRBV7-9 and TRBJ2-7; tentatively, D is TRBD2 (6 bases). V lost 3 bases, J lost 2 bases, and 11 bases lay in between. CDR1 is SEHNR, CDR2 FQNEAQ, per germline (reference sequence). CDR3 length: 14 amino acids. DNA of the CDR3: TGTGCCAGCAGCTTGTCGGGGGTCACCTACGAGCAGTACTTC. Translated, it gives CASSLSGVTYEQYF.

The chain is built from TRBV18 and TRBJ1-1; D remains ambiguous. Looked up from germline, CDR1 is KGHSH and CDR2 is LQKENI. V was trimmed by 4 bases and J by 0 bases, leaving 12 bases between them. The CDR3 runs 15 residues. The CDR3 DNA is TGTGCCAGCTCACGAGGGAATTCAGTGAACACTGAAGCTTTCTTT. Translated, it gives CASSRGNSVNTEAFF.

A few counts support this clonotype. V and J are TRBV12-3 or TRBV12-4 and TRBJ1-6, with unresolved D. The CDR3 is 14 amino acids. Trimming took off 3 bases at V and 13 bases at J, with 16 bases between the two ends. CDR3 sequence: CASSLFGGVDPLHF. The CDR3 nucleotides read TGTGCCAGCAGTTTGTTCGGCGGGGTAGATCCCCTCCACTTT.

This clonotype was recorded at least ten times. The chain couples TRBV4-1 to TRBJ2-7, with TRBD1 identical over 9 bases. CDR1 MGHRA and CDR2 YSYEKL come from the germline V gene. The CDR3 spans 15 residues. Trimming removed 3 bases from V and 4 bases from J; junction bases left unmatched: 7. CDR3 region: CASSQTGGKFYEQYF. The CDR3 coding sequence is TGCGCCAGCAGCCAGACAGGGGGGAAGTTTTACGAGCAGTACTTC.

The chain links TRBV7-9 to TRBJ2-1; the D gene is possibly TRBD1 (6 bases). The CDR3 sequence is 16 residues long. Trimming stripped 3 bases from V and 7 bases from J, with 19 bases between. Per germline, CDR1 SEHNR and CDR2 FQNEAQ (reference sequence). The CDR3 region is CASSFGGGLQRNEQFF. The CDR3 nucleotides are TGTGCCAGCAGCTTTGGGGGCGGATTACAGAGGAATGAGCAGTTCTTC. The whole variable domain, filled in from reference TRBV7-9 and TRBJ2-1, reads DTGVSQNPRHKITKRGQNVTFRCDPISEHNRLYWYRQTLGQGPEFLTYFQNEAQLEKSRLLSDRFSAERPKGSFSTLEIQRTEQGDSAMYLCASSFGGGLQRNEQFFGPGTRLTVL.

In this sample, this clonotype turned up many times. V and J are TRBV15 and TRBJ2-7; D gene unclear. With 3 bases removed from V and 3 bases from J, the gap between germline ends came to 18 bases. CDR1 is LNHNV, CDR2 YYDKDF, per germline (reference sequence). The CDR3 contains 16 residues. CDR3 bases: TGTGCCACCAGCAGTAGATCCGGGCTAGATGTCTACGAGCAGTACTTC. This sequence encodes CATSSRSGLDVYEQYF.

This chain links TRBV28 with TRBJ1-4; the D is unclear. In germline, CDR1 is MDHEN, CDR2 SYDVKM. V lost 8 bases to trimming and J lost 4 bases, with 8 bases between them. CDR3 size: 12 residues. The DNA of the CDR3 is TGTGCCAGCCGGTTGGTTAATGAAAAACTGTTTTTT. Translating gives CASRLVNEKLFF.

This clonotype was counted at least ten times. This chain uses TRBV7-2 with TRBJ2-1, with 10 bases matching TRBD2. CDR1 is SGHTA, CDR2 FQGNSA, per germline. CDR3 length: 20 residues. Trimming removed 1 base from V and 0 bases from J; junction bases left unmatched: 12. CDR3 loop: CASSLGSLSSGGSSYNEQFF. CDR3 DNA sequence: TGTGCCAGCAGCTTAGGTAGCTTATCTAGCGGGGGAAGCTCCTACAATGAGCAGTTCTTC.

This clonotype was counted ten times or more. The V gene is TRBV28, the J gene TRBJ1-2; 7 bases are a match to TRBD1. Looked up from germline, CDR1 is MDHEN and CDR2 is SYDVKM. The CDR3 is 16 amino acids. The V segment lost 7 bases and the J segment 4 bases; nucleotides outside the gene matches: 15. In DNA, the CDR3 is TGTGCCAGCACCACCAACCGGGACAGAAGTTTCTATGGCTACACCTTC. This codes for CASTTNRDRSFYGYTF.

This clonotype has a count of ten or more. For the CDR3, the DNA is TGTGCCAGCAGTTTAGTCTTTGTGAGGGGCTATGACTATGGCTACACCTTC. Encoded protein: CASSLVFVRGYDYGYTF. V is TRBV27 and J is TRBJ1-2, with D possibly being TRBD1 (5 bases). Trimming left V 2 bases short and J 3 bases short, with 19 bases between. The germline CDR1 and CDR2 sequences are MNHEY and SMNVEV (reference sequence). This CDR3 is built from 17 residues.

This clonotype has at least ten counts. The V gene is TRBV20-1, the J gene TRBJ2-7, with TRBD2 identical over 7 bases. Trimming removed 2 bases from V and 3 bases from J; junction bases left unmatched: 4. Looked up from germline, CDR1 is DFQATT and CDR2 is SNEGSKA (reference sequence). CDR3 length equals 13 residues. The CDR3 DNA sequence: TGCAGTGCTAGAAGGGCTAGCGGCTACGAGCAGTACTTC. This translates into CSARRASGYEQYF.

CDR3 DNA: TGCAGTGCTAGAGAGTTCGGGGGGGCCAGGGACAATGAGCAGTTCTTC. This codes for CSAREFGGARDNEQFF. The chain combines TRBV20-1 with TRBJ2-1, with TRBD2 matching over 8 bases. Germline V gives CDR1 DFQATT, CDR2 SNEGSKA (reference sequence). The V gene end was trimmed by 0 bases and the J gene end by 5 bases; junction bases not matched to a gene: 9. The CDR3 spans 16 residues.

This clonotype has just a few counts. This chain joins TRBV20-1 and TRBJ2-3, with 10 positions matching TRBD1. Looked up from germline, CDR1 is DFQATT and CDR2 is SNEGSKA (reference sequence). Trimming removed 4 bases from V and 0 bases from J; junction bases left unmatched: 13. CDR3 size: 18 residues. The CDR3 DNA reads as TGCAGTGCTATCTCCCCGGGGGACAGGGGCCTAAGCACAGATACGCAGTATTTT. It encodes CSAISPGDRGLSTDTQYF.